The T cell receptor beta chain described here comes from a study of cytomegalovirus exposure and HLA in healthy donors. The donors comprised healthy bone marrow donors. This clone was counted between two and nine times. The antigen remains undetermined. The CDR3 runs 15 residues. Germline lookup yields CDR1 SGHTA and CDR2 FQGNSA. Germline trimming cut 5 bases from V and 2 bases from J; bases unmatched to any gene: 8. A multiplex PCR was run with 60 Vbeta primers and 13 Jbeta primers. Source study methods: About 11 million of about 88 million unique TCR beta chains were shared, per a later count. Assay: immunoSEQ multiplex PCR; the TCRdb copy retains only in-frame clones and omits some. The V and J calls and clone size come from that table; D and trimming were worked out from the DNA. The table records about 170,000 clones, about 72% of them present only once. Points from the study as a whole: Researchers reported in a later analysis that a missense DCLRE1C variant was tied to TCR beta V- and J-gene trimming.

The sample taken for sequencing was PBMCs. The TCR sequence derives from a human donor in good health. The chain links TRBV7-2 to TRBJ1-2, with 7 positions matching TRBD1. The DNA for the CDR3 is TGTGCCAGCAGCAAAGGGACAGCTCAAAACTATGGCTACACCTTC. The encoded protein is CASSKGTAQNYGYTF.